Here is one T cell receptor (beta chain) with its context. This sample was taken from a study of control samples from healthy donors and cancer patients. V was trimmed by 4 bases and J by 0 bases, leaving 14 bases between them. Germline CDR1 reads SGDLS; CDR2 reads YYNGEE. The CDR3 consists of 16 residues. Libraries were prepared by immunoSEQ multiplex PCR; TCRdb keeps only in-frame clonotypes and omits some of them. The table records about 20,000 clones, 88% of them present only once. The chain carries TRBV9 and TRBJ2-4; D gene uncertain. Sequences were obtained from PBMCs. This TCR derives from an older woman with head and neck cancer. Here the CDR3 DNA reads TGTGCCAGCAGCCCCCCGGCCGGTGAAGCCAAAAACATTCAGTACTTC. Its translation is CASSPPAGEAKNIQYF.